This TCR beta chain was retrieved from a study of blood T cell repertoires in COVID-19. Study information: Samples of COVID-19 (acute and convalescent) were obtained from the United States, Italy and Spain. PBMCs, B-cell-depleted T cells, or T cells provided the cDNA or gDNA that made up the material.

Produced via immunoSEQ multiplex PCR; TCRdb's table is partial and in-frame only. This sample has about 320,000 clones; approximately 85% occur once, and the top ten carry around 7.2%. Germline assignment: CDR1 SGHRS and CDR2 YFSETQ. The CDR3 length is 14 residues. V lost 0 bases to trimming and J lost 2 bases, with 8 bases between them. This clone was picked up a small number of times. The receptor comes from a human donor in a cohort sampled during active COVID-19. This chain joins TRBV5-1 and TRBJ1-2; D unresolved. The sample consisted of peripheral blood. CDR3 sequence reads: CASSLAPENYGYTF. For the CDR3, the DNA is TGCGCCAGCAGCTTGGCGCCGGAGAACTATGGCTACACCTTC.